Listed below are T cell receptor beta chains from one sample, sequenced in a study of blood T cell repertoires in COVID-19. Generated by immunoSEQ multiplex PCR, the TCRdb table keeps only in-frame clones and is missing some. The sample has tens of thousands of clones, about 85% seen once. The sample consisted of peripheral blood. The receptors derive from a male donor with acute or convalescent COVID-19. Both conserved end residues are part of each CDR3. The order of the fields is D gene, clone size, V gene, J gene, CDR3 protein, CDR3 DNA. The D gene is left open where the match is weak. Some rows mark clone size as missing; the rest say once, few, many or name a class of expanded clone.

NA,NA,TRBV5-6,TRBJ1-5,CASSLRLPINTGQPQHF,TGTGCCAGCAGCTTACGATTGCCAATAAATACAGGCCAGCCCCAGCATTTT
TRBD1,NA,TRBV6-5,TRBJ2-5,CASSTGQGRQETQYF,TGTGCCAGCAGTACAGGACAGGGGAGACAAGAGACCCAGTACTTC
NA,NA,TRBV7-8,TRBJ2-7,CASSLLRDSISYEQYF,TGTGCCAGCAGCTTACTCCGGGACTCTATATCCTACGAGCAGTACTTC
TRBD2,once,TRBV7-2,TRBJ2-1,CASSLEGWRGDLNEQFF,TGTGCCAGCAGCTTAGAGGGATGGCGGGGGGATCTGAATGAGCAGTTCTTC
NA,NA,TRBV2,TRBJ1-5,CASRTDSNQPQHF,TGTGCCAGCAGAACCGACAGTAATCAGCCCCAGCATTTT
NA,NA,TRBV27,TRBJ2-7,CASSSPTEGGEQYF,TGTGCCAGCAGTTCGCCCACAGAGGGCGGCGAGCAGTACTTC
TRBD1,NA,TRBV5-1,TRBJ1-3,CASSLRQGDGNTIYF,TGCGCCAGCAGCTTGCGGCAGGGGGACGGAAACACCATATATTTT
NA,NA,TRBV30,TRBJ1-3,CAWSPPSGNTIYF,TGTGCCTGGAGTCCCCCCAGTGGAAACACCATATATTTT
TRBD2,NA,TRBV6-1,TRBJ2-2,CASRPEKRGGELFF,TGTGCCAGCAGACCAGAAAAGCGGGGCGGGGAGCTGTTTTTT
TRBD2,NA,TRBV6-2/TRBV6-3,TRBJ2-2,CASSNLVGGAVGGELFF,TGTGCCAGCAGCAACCTCGTCGGGGGGGCCGTAGGCGGGGAGCTGTTTTTT
NA,NA,TRBV30,TRBJ1-4,CAWSVRQGNEKLFF,TGTGCCTGGAGTGTTCGTCAGGGGAATGAAAAACTGTTTTTT
NA,NA,TRBV3-1/TRBV3-2,TRBJ1-5,CASSQGRVGQPQHF,TGTGCCAGCAGCCAAGGGAGGGTTGGGCAGCCCCAGCATTTT
NA,NA,TRBV19,TRBJ1-5,CASRSDYGNQPQHF,TGTGCCAGTAGGAGCGATTACGGCAATCAGCCCCAGCATTTT
TRBD2,NA,TRBV5-1,TRBJ2-2,CASSLPAGGYPGELFF,TGCGCCAGCAGCCTGCCGGCGGGGGGATACCCCGGGGAGCTGTTTTTT